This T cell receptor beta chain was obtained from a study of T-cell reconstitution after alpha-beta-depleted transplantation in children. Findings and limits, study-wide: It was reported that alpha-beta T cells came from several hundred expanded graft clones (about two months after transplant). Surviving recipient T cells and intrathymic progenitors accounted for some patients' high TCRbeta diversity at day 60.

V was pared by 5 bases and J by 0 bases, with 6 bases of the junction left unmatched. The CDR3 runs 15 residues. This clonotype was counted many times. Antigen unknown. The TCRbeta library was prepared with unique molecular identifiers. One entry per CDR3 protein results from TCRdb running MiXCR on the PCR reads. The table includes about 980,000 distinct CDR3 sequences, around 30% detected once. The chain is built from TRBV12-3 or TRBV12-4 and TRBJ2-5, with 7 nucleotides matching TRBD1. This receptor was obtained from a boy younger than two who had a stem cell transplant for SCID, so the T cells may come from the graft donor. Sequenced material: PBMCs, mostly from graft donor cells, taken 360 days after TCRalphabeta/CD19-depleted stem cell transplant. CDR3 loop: CASSPLTGYQETQYF. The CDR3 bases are TGTGCCAGCAGTCCTCTGACAGGGTACCAAGAGACCCAGTACTTC.